This T cell receptor beta chain was recorded in a study of blood T cell repertoires in COVID-19. Whole-study context: Samples came from the United States, Italy and Spain, spanning acute and convalescent COVID-19. In each case, the material was cDNA or gDNA derived from T cells, B-cell-depleted T cells, or PBMCs.

Per the original methods: Nucleated cell number was recorded as an estimate derived from reference gene primer amplification. Clones were sequenced by immunoSEQ multiplex PCR, and TCRdb holds only the in-frame ones, with some missing. The DNA gave D and trimming, while V, J and clone size come from that table. The sample yields 70,000 to 85,000 clones, about 89% seen once. Germline assignment: CDR1 DFQATT and CDR2 SNEGSKA (reference sequence). CDR3 length equals 13 residues. With V trimmed by 3 bases and J by 7 bases, 5 bases remained unmatched. The gene calls are TRBV20-1 and TRBJ1-5, with 8 bases lining up with TRBD1. The source material was peripheral blood. This TCR was sampled from a woman between 55 and 75 years old with acute or convalescent COVID-19. In nucleotides, the CDR3 is TGCAGTGCTAGTGCAGGGGGCCGGCAGCCCCAGCATTTT. Its protein is CSASAGGRQPQHF.